The 22 T cell receptor beta chains in this list originate from one sample, sequenced in a study of Ad26.COV2.S vaccination and SARS-CoV-2 variants (TCRdb year 2021). The treatment or condition label, read with the paper, signifies: around 19 received Ad26.COV2.S at low or high dose, single or two shots; roughly five received placebo; per-sample allocation not given. For vaccine and placebo recipients, repertoires were sequenced using samples collected on day 63 after the first injection. Library generation was performed with the immunoSEQ multiplex PCR assay. Not all clones reach the TCRdb copy of this immuneACCESS table, which keeps in-frame sequences only. Checked studies attribute under half of the gap to unresolved V genes and leave the rest unexplained. Counted in this sample were around 500,000 clones; 80% to 90% of them appeared once. The biggest ten clones account for around 1.6% of the sample.

The source was peripheral blood, collected in a trial of Ad26.COV2.S vaccine versus placebo. The receptors shown here come from a person between 18 and 60 years old who received the Ad26.COV2.S COVID-19 vaccine or a placebo.

This chain connects TRBV4-1 to TRBJ2-7, with TRBD2 matching over 11 bases. In germline, CDR1 is MGHRA, CDR2 YSYEKL. The CDR3 sequence is 15 residues long. Trimming took 2 bases from V and 3 from J; bases not matched to a gene: 3. The CDR3 DNA reads as TGCGCCAGCAGCCAAAGACTAGCGGGAATCTACGAGCAGTACTTC. Translation gives CASSQRLAGIYEQYF.

The rearrangement links TRBV7-9 to TRBJ1-3, with 7 bases that match TRBD1. CDR3 size: 16 residues. Germline lookup yields CDR1 SEHNR and CDR2 FQNEAQ (reference sequence). Losses at the gene ends were 5 bases for V and 2 bases for J; bases not matched to a gene: 9. CDR3 nucleotide sequence: TGTGCCAGCAGCCCCAGACAGGGTATGGCTGGAAACACCATATATTTT. Translation: CASSPRQGMAGNTIYF.

The rearrangement joins TRBV7-9 to TRBJ1-2, with TRBD1 matching 9 bases. Germline values: CDR1 SEHNR, CDR2 FQNEAQ (reference sequence). The CDR3 length is 16 residues. With V trimmed by 1 base and J by 8 bases, 11 bases remained unmatched. In nucleotides, the CDR3 is TGTGCCAGCAGCTTAGAGGGACAGGGAACAAGGAGCGGCTACACCTTC. The encoded protein is CASSLEGQGTRSGYTF.

This clone has just one count. The CDR3 sequence is CAWTSVGQGANEQFF. The DNA for the CDR3 is TGTGCCTGGACAAGTGTGGGGCAGGGGGCAAATGAGCAGTTCTTC. The chain has TRBV30 and TRBJ2-1; 8 nucleotides align to TRBD1. CDR1 GTSNPN and CDR2 SVGIG come from the germline V gene (reference sequence). This CDR3 contains 15 residues. V lost 4 bases and J lost 7; bases outside the gene matches: 12.

The rearrangement uses TRBV19 and TRBJ2-1; 7 positions match TRBD2. Germline values: CDR1 LNHDA, CDR2 SQIVND (reference sequence). Trimming at V came to 6 bases and at J to 0 bases, leaving 14 bases not matched to a gene. The CDR3 loop spans 18 amino acids. The CDR3 protein is CASSPGLVSLSSYNEQFF. CDR3 sequence (DNA): TGTGCCAGTAGCCCCGGACTAGTCTCGTTAAGCTCCTACAATGAGCAGTTCTTC.

The chain links TRBV27 to TRBJ1-5; TRBD1 aligns across 8 bases. The CDR3 spans 17 residues. Germline-derived CDR1 and CDR2 are MNHEY and SMNVEV (reference sequence). V shed 2 bases, J shed 2 bases, and the junction held 8 bases outside the gene matches. CDR3 sequence reads: CASSLNPTGVGNQPQHF. The CDR3 DNA reads as TGTGCCAGCAGTTTAAACCCGACAGGGGTCGGCAATCAGCCCCAGCATTTT.

This clone was observed a single time. The chain combines TRBV19 with TRBJ1-2; D call uncertain. Germline V gene lookup returns CDR1 LNHDA and CDR2 SQIVND (reference sequence). CDR3 length equals 12 residues. The ends were cut back, 4 bases at V and 4 bases at J, with 7 bases in the middle. CDR3 sequence reads: CASSRRAYGYTF. CDR3 DNA sequence: TGTGCCAGTAGTAGAAGAGCCTATGGCTACACCTTC.

CDR3 amino acids: CASSRQGKTSYEQYF. The CDR3 nucleotides are TGTGCCAGTAGCCGACAGGGTAAAACATCCTACGAGCAGTACTTC. J is TRBJ2-7 and V is TRBV19; the match to TRBD1 covers 7 bases. V gave up 6 bases and J gave up 1 base; unmatched junction bases: 9. This CDR3 is 15 amino acids long. Germline values: CDR1 LNHDA, CDR2 SQIVND (reference sequence).

V and J are TRBV4-1 and TRBJ2-5; D call uncertain. CDR3 length: 16 residues. Looked up from germline, CDR1 is MGHRA and CDR2 is YSYEKL. Trimming removed 1 base at V and 5 bases at J, with 17 bases between. CDR3 sequence (DNA): TGCGCCAGCAGCCAAGGGCTTTGGGCCCCCAGTGAGACCCAGTACTTC. Its protein is CASSQGLWAPSETQYF.

The chain couples TRBV7-9 to TRBJ2-1, with 9 bases aligning to TRBD2. Trimming took 5 bases from V and 0 from J; bases not matched to a gene: 5. Germline V gives CDR1 SEHNR, CDR2 FQNEAQ (reference sequence). The CDR3 length is 16 residues. DNA of the CDR3: TGTGCCAGCAGCCGTAGCGGGAGTCACTCCTACAATGAGCAGTTCTTC. Translated, it gives CASSRSGSHSYNEQFF.

The V and J genes are TRBV4-2 and TRBJ2-1, with TRBD2 matching over 16 bases. CDR1 LGHNA and CDR2 YNFKEQ come from the germline V gene. The CDR3 length is 20 residues. Trimming cost V 4 bases and J 3 bases; bases outside gene matches: 12. The CDR3 bases are TGTGCCAGCAGCCTCGGGACTAGCGGGAGGGAAGCCCTGGGCTACAATGAGCAGTTCTTC. It encodes CASSLGTSGREALGYNEQFF.

This clone showed up just a few times. The CDR3 sequence: CASRRAGGSDYGYTF. The CDR3 nucleotides read TGTGCCAGCAGGCGAGCAGGAGGTAGTGACTATGGCTACACCTTC. The chain employs TRBV11-2 and TRBJ1-2, with D unclear. The V end lost 6 bases, the J end lost 3 bases, and 17 bases lay between the germline ends. This CDR3 has 15 residues. The germline V gene encodes CDR1 SGHAT and CDR2 FQNNGV.

Concerning this clone itself: Other DNA sequences in this sample translate to the same CDR3. The chain combines TRBV18 with TRBJ1-1; D possibly corresponds to TRBD1 (6 bases). There are 14 residues in the CDR3. Deletions cut 1 base from V and 1 base from J, with 7 bases between. CDR1 and CDR2 (germline): KGHSH, LQKENI. This chain's CDR3 is CASSPQGGNTEAFF. The CDR3 region has the DNA TGTGCCAGCTCACCACAGGGGGGGAACACTGAAGCTTTCTTT.

This clone has just a few counts. This sequence joins TRBV18 and TRBJ2-5; possibly TRBD1 for D (5 bases). The CDR3 spans 14 residues. Germline CDR1 and CDR2: KGHSH and LQKENI. V dropped 1 base and J dropped 3 bases, with 9 bases sitting between them. DNA of the CDR3: TGTGCCAGCTCACCACAGGGGCTCGAAGAGACCCAGTACTTC. Its translation is CASSPQGLEETQYF.

The chain has TRBV4-2 and TRBJ1-1; perhaps TRBD1 as D (6 bases). The CDR3 has 17 amino acids. Trimming left V 4 bases short and J 0 bases short, with 18 bases between. Germline CDR1 reads LGHNA; CDR2 reads YNFKEQ. The CDR3 region has the DNA TGTGCCAGCAGCCGTAATATAATGGGACAAATGAACACTGAAGCTTTCTTT. Its translation is CASSRNIMGQMNTEAFF.

The chain employs TRBV7-9 and TRBJ1-3; 10 positions agree with TRBD1. The length of the CDR3 is 17 residues. J was trimmed by 4 bases and V by 3 bases; bases with no gene match: 9. The V gene's germline CDR1 is SEHNR and CDR2 FQNEAQ (reference sequence). The CDR3 DNA reads as TGTGCCAGCAGCTTCCGGGACAGGGGCGCGTCAGGAAACACCATATATTTT. Its translation is CASSFRDRGASGNTIYF.

The chain recombines TRBV6-5 with TRBJ1-5; D is unclear. Trimming took off 6 bases at V and 0 bases at J, with 9 bases between the two ends. This CDR3 region has 14 residues. In germline, CDR1 is MNHEY, CDR2 SVGAGI. The CDR3 nucleotides are TGTGCCAGCAGGAACAGAAATAGCAATCAGCCCCAGCATTTT. Protein product: CASRNRNSNQPQHF.

The chain uses TRBV7-2 and TRBJ2-3, with D uncertain. From germline, CDR1 is SGHTA and CDR2 FQGNSA. The ends were cut back, 3 bases at V and 3 bases at J, with 10 bases in the middle. This CDR3 is 14 amino acids long. CDR3 bases: TGTGCCAGCAGCTTTTACCTCAAGACAGATACGCAGTATTTT. The encoded protein is CASSFYLKTDTQYF.

This chain links TRBV28 with TRBJ2-5; TRBD1 matches at 8 bases. Germline V gene sequence: CDR1 MDHEN, CDR2 SYDVKM. CDR3 length: 16 amino acids. Losses at the gene ends were 1 base for V and 5 bases for J; bases not matched to a gene: 9. CDR3 region: CASSLYRDRNGETQYF. The CDR3 DNA is TGTGCCAGCAGTTTATACCGGGACAGGAACGGGGAGACCCAGTACTTC.

The V gene is TRBV7-9, the J gene TRBJ1-1; D gene uncertain. Germline assignment: CDR1 SEHNR and CDR2 FQNEAQ (reference sequence). V was trimmed by 3 bases and J by 4 bases, leaving 9 bases between them. This CDR3 has 13 amino acids. The CDR3 DNA follows: TGTGCCAGCAGCTTCTCGGGAGTCACTGAAGCTTTCTTT. As protein: CASSFSGVTEAFF.

The V and J genes are TRBV28 and TRBJ2-3; TRBD1 or TRBD2 may be the D gene (6 bases each). Between the trimmed V and J ends, which lost 4 bases and 6 bases, there was a span of 14 bases. Germline V lookup: CDR1 MDHEN, CDR2 SYDVKM. This CDR3 contains 14 residues. The CDR3 DNA is TGTGCCAGCAGTTCCGCCCTAGGGGGGGATACGCAGTATTTT. Its translation: CASSSALGGDTQYF.

This clone was seen a single time. The rearrangement uses TRBV11-2 and TRBJ2-2; 8 bases fit TRBD1. The CDR3 sequence is 16 residues long. Looked up from germline, CDR1 is SGHAT and CDR2 is FQNNGV. The V and J ends lost 3 bases and 3 bases, in that order; junction bases with no gene match: 6. The CDR3 is CASSFTGQGHTGELFF. CDR3 DNA sequence: TGTGCCAGCAGCTTTACTGGACAGGGTCACACCGGGGAGCTGTTTTTT.